Listed here are 3 T cell receptor beta chains from one sample, sequenced in a study of blood T cell repertoires in COVID-19. Libraries were prepared by immunoSEQ multiplex PCR; TCRdb keeps only in-frame clonotypes and omits some of them. Seen here are around 40,000 clones, around nine tenths observed once, and the top ten hold around 3.7%. The sequencing sample was made of peripheral blood. The source of these receptors is a man in his forties with COVID-19, enrolled during active disease.

This rearrangement joins TRBV2 to TRBJ2-1, with TRBD2 identical over 7 bases. V lost 9 bases and J lost 9; bases outside the gene matches: 5. The CDR3 totals 11 residues. CDR1 is SNHLY, CDR2 FYNNEI, per germline. CDR3 in amino acids: CASGEGIEQFF. The DNA for the CDR3 is TGTGCCAGTGGGGAGGGAATTGAGCAGTTCTTC.

The V gene is TRBV30, the J gene TRBJ1-2; 8 nucleotides agree with TRBD1. CDR3 length: 12 residues. Per the germline V gene, CDR1 is GTSNPN and CDR2 is SVGIG (reference sequence). Trimming removed 3 bases from V and 5 bases from J; junction bases left unmatched: 2. DNA for the CDR3: TGTGCCTGGAGCGGACAGGGATATGGCTACACCTTC. Amino acid sequence: CAWSGQGYGYTF.

The chain couples TRBV11-1 to TRBJ2-7; TRBD2 might be the D (5 bases). CDR1 SGHAT and CDR2 FQDESV come from the germline V gene (reference sequence). Trimming pared 5 bases from V and 3 bases from J, leaving 8 bases between. The CDR3 extends over 12 amino acids. CDR3: CASSRGDYEQYF. CDR3 in DNA: TGTGCCAGCAGCCGGGGAGACTACGAGCAGTACTTC.